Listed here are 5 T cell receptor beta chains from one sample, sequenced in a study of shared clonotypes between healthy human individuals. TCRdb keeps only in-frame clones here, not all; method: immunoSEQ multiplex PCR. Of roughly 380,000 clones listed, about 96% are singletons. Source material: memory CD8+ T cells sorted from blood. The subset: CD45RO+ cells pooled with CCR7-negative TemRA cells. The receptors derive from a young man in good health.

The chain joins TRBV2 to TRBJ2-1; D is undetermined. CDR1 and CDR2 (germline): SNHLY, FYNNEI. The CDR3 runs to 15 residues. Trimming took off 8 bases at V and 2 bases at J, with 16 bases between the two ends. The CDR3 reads CASFSEEQAYNEQFF. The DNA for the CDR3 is TGTGCCAGCTTCTCAGAAGAACAAGCCTACAATGAGCAGTTCTTC.

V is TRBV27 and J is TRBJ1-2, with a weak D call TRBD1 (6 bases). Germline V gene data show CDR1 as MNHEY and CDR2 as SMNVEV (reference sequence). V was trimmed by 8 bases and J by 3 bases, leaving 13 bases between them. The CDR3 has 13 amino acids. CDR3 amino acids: CASRQDRDYGYTF. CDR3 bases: TGTGCCAGCCGACAGGATCGGGACTATGGCTACACCTTC.

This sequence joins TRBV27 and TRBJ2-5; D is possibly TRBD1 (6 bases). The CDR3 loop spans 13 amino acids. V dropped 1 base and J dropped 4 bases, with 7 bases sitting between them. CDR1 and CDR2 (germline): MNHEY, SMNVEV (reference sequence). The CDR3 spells CASSLLQGETQYF. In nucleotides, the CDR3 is TGTGCCAGCAGTTTATTACAGGGAGAGACCCAGTACTTC.

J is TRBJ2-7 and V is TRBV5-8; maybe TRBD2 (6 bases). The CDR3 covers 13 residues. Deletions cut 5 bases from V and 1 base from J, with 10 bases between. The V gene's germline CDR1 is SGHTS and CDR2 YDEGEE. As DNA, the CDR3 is TGTGCCAGCAGGCCAGGGAGGTCCTACGAGCAGTACTTC. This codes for CASRPGRSYEQYF.

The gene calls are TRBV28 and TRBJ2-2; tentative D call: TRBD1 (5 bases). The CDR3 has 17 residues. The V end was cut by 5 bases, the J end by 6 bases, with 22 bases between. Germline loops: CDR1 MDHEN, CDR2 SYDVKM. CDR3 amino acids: CASSPEPRALKSGELFF. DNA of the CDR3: TGTGCCAGCAGTCCCGAACCCAGGGCCCTGAAATCCGGGGAGCTGTTTTTT.